The next 21 T cell receptor beta chains were all read from a single sample in a study of early T cells in non-severe SARS-CoV-2 infection. TCRdb used MiXCR to reprocess the 5' RACE reads, holding one entry per CDR3 protein. Here the sample spans around 27,000 distinct CDR3 sequences, around 3% being singletons. Sequenced sample: whole blood. The receptors come from an adult who was a healthcare worker with PCR-confirmed SARS-CoV-2 infection or an uninfected control (not recorded which).

This clonotype was picked up many times. The genes are TRBV6-6 and TRBJ2-2, with TRBD1 matching 8 bases. J gave up 3 bases and V 9 bases, and 15 bases lay outside the gene matches. This CDR3 contains 17 residues. Germline CDR1 and CDR2: MNHNY and SVGAGI (reference sequence). The CDR3 loop reads CASAGDRQGLDTGELFF. The CDR3 DNA follows: TGTGCCAGTGCTGGGGATCGACAGGGGTTGGACACCGGGGAGCTGTTTTTT.

This clonotype has only a few counts. This chain joins TRBV6-1 and TRBJ1-1; no reliable D call. The CDR3 covers 13 residues. Trimming left V 8 bases short and J 11 bases short, with 21 bases between. Germline V lookup: CDR1 MNHNS, CDR2 SASEGT. The CDR3 DNA reads TGTGCCAGCCTTCACCCCCAGTACTTTATGGCTTTCTTT. This translates into CASLHPQYFMAFF.

A word on this clonotype: One junction end does not reproduce the germline sequence, and a read error may be involved. V usage is TRBV18 and J usage is TRBJ2-1; D uncertain. The germline gives CDR1 KGHSH, CDR2 LQKENI. The CDR3 spans 15 residues. In DNA, the CDR3 is TGTGCCAGCTCACCGACGGCTACCTCCAACAATGAGCAGTTCTTC. This translates into CASSPTATSNNEQFF.

This clonotype was detected ten times or more. The genes are TRBV6-1 and TRBJ1-2, with TRBD1 matching over 7 bases. CDR3 length equals 15 residues. Germline trimming cut 6 bases from V and 0 bases from J; bases unmatched to any gene: 7. Germline V gene lookup returns CDR1 MNHNS and CDR2 SASEGT. In DNA, the CDR3 is TGTGCCAGCAGATTTTCGACAGGGACTAACTATGGCTACACCTTC. It yields the protein CASRFSTGTNYGYTF.

This clonotype was picked up many times. The V and J genes are TRBV12-3 or TRBV12-4 and TRBJ2-3; 7 bases line up with TRBD1. The length of the CDR3 is 20 residues. V dropped 6 bases and J dropped 2; count of bases not matched to a gene: 23. The CDR3, as DNA: TGTGCCAGCAGCCGAAAATTTAACAGGGGTCAGGGGTCCCTCACAGATACGCAGTATTTT. This codes for CASSRKFNRGQGSLTDTQYF.

This clonotype was found many times. The chain couples TRBV29-1 to TRBJ1-1; TRBD1 might be the D (6 bases). The CDR3 covers 13 residues. V lost 4 bases and J lost 3, with 12 bases in between. In germline, CDR1 is SQVTM, CDR2 ANQGSEA. This CDR3 is CSVGGPSDTEAFF. For the CDR3, the DNA is TGCAGCGTTGGGGGGCCTTCTGACACTGAAGCTTTCTTT.

This clonotype was counted ten times or more. V is TRBV6-1 and J is TRBJ1-4; D perhaps matches TRBD1 (5 bases). CDR3 length: 15 residues. Looked up from germline, CDR1 is MNHNS and CDR2 is SASEGT. Trimming pared 5 bases from V and 0 bases from J, leaving 10 bases between. This CDR3 is CASSTGPPTNEKLFF. As DNA, the CDR3 is TGTGCCAGCAGTACGGGACCGCCAACTAATGAAAAACTGTTTTTT.

Ten or more counts support this clonotype. The V call is TRBV18, the J call TRBJ2-2; D remains ambiguous. Germline V CDR1 and CDR2: KGHSH, LQKENI. V lost 5 bases and J 1 base, leaving 5 bases between the germline ends. The CDR3 contains 13 residues. Here the CDR3 DNA reads TGTGCCAGCTCATTCAGGAACACCGGGGAGCTGTTTTTT. It specifies CASSFRNTGELFF.

In its sample, this clonotype was seen many times. This sequence joins TRBV18 and TRBJ1-1; D perhaps matches TRBD1 (6 bases). Trimming stripped 0 bases from V and 0 bases from J, with 11 bases between. This CDR3 region has 16 residues. Germline V gene sequence: CDR1 KGHSH, CDR2 LQKENI. CDR3 coding DNA: TGTGCCAGCTCACCACCGCAGGGGAAGATGAACACTGAAGCTTTCTTT. It encodes CASSPPQGKMNTEAFF.

The CDR3 DNA is TGTGCCAGCAGCTTTTTTCCCAGCGGGCCTAGCACAGATACGCAGTATTTT. Amino acid sequence: CASSFFPSGPSTDTQYF. V gene TRBV7-2 combines with J gene TRBJ2-3; D possibly corresponds to TRBD2 (6 bases). V lost 3 bases and J 0 bases, leaving 16 bases between the germline ends. CDR3 length: 17 amino acids. Germline V gene sequence: CDR1 SGHTA, CDR2 FQGNSA.

This clonotype was observed at least ten times. The V call is TRBV7-2, the J call TRBJ2-3; D perhaps matches TRBD1 (5 bases). This CDR3 has 15 residues. The germline gives CDR1 SGHTA, CDR2 FQGNSA. The V end lost 5 bases, the J end lost 1 base, and 13 bases lay between the germline ends. CDR3 nucleotide sequence: TGTGCCAGCAGCCAGCAGGGTGCCGGCACAGATACGCAGTATTTT. It translates to CASSQQGAGTDTQYF.

This clonotype was observed many times. The chain carries TRBV20-1 and TRBJ2-6; D gene uncertain. V lost 3 bases and J 2 bases, leaving 8 bases between the germline ends. This CDR3 contains 14 residues. Germline assignment: CDR1 DFQATT and CDR2 SNEGSKA (reference sequence). The CDR3 DNA is TGCAGTGCTAGCTACACGGCTGGGGCCAACGTCCTGACTTTC. It specifies CSASYTAGANVLTF.

This clonotype was detected only a few times. One end of the junction is discordant with germline, which a read error may explain. The chain uses TRBV7-7 and TRBJ2-5; tentative D call: TRBD2 (7 bases). The germline gives CDR1 SSHAT, CDR2 FNYEAQ (reference sequence). CDR3 length: 15 amino acids. DNA of the CDR3: TGTGCCAGCGGCTTAGGGGGAGGGGGCCAAGAGACCCAGTACTTC. It is translated as CASGLGGGGQETQYF. The whole variable domain, remainder taken from reference TRBV7-7 and TRBJ2-5, is GAGVSQSPRYKVTKRGQDVTLRCDPISSHATLYWYQQALGQGPEFLTYFNYEAQPDKSGLPSDRFSAERPEGSISTLTIQRTEQRDSAMYRCASGLGGGGQETQYFGPGTRLLVL.

This clonotype is termed medium-sized. The rearrangement uses TRBV7-9 and TRBJ1-1; possible D gene TRBD1, 5 bases. V dropped 6 bases and J dropped 3 bases, with 11 bases sitting between them. The germline gives CDR1 SEHNR, CDR2 FQNEAQ (reference sequence). There are 13 residues in the CDR3. The CDR3 protein is CASSWVGDTEAFF. The DNA for the CDR3 is TGTGCCAGCAGTTGGGTGGGGGACACTGAAGCTTTCTTT.

This clonotype was counted many times. This sequence joins TRBV12-3 or TRBV12-4 and TRBJ2-6; D is possibly TRBD1 or TRBD2 (5 bases each). The V end lost 3 bases, the J end lost 0 bases, and 15 bases lay between the germline ends. The CDR3 runs to 18 residues. CDR3 DNA sequence: TGTGCCAGCAGTTTTCGGGCAGGGACCTTCTCTGGGGCCAACGTCCTGACTTTC. This encodes CASSFRAGTFSGANVLTF.

This clonotype was detected only a few times. The genes are TRBV12-3 or TRBV12-4 and TRBJ2-7; D not certain. The ends were cut back, 1 base at V and 9 bases at J, with 13 bases in the middle. The CDR3 has 13 amino acids. The CDR3, as DNA: TGTGCCAGCAGTTTAGGAATCGAAAAGGGGCAGTACGTC. It specifies CASSLGIEKGQYV.

By share, this clonotype counts as medium-sized. The CDR3 reads CASSLLGTSGYNEQFF. The CDR3 DNA reads TGTGCCAGCAGCTTATTAGGGACTAGCGGATACAATGAGCAGTTCTTC. The chain joins TRBV7-8 to TRBJ2-1; 11 bases agree with TRBD2. Per germline, CDR1 SGHVS and CDR2 FQNEAQ. This CDR3 has 16 residues. J was trimmed by 4 bases and V by 2 bases; bases with no gene match: 4.

The chain joins TRBV6-1 to TRBJ1-3; maybe TRBD1 (6 bases). The CDR3 is 14 amino acids. CDR1 and CDR2 (germline): MNHNS, SASEGT. Trimming cost V 2 bases and J 2 bases, with 7 bases left between them. The DNA for the CDR3 is TGTGCCAGCAGTGAACAGGGGACTGGAAACACCATATATTTT. It specifies CASSEQGTGNTIYF.

This clonotype was seen repeatedly, ten times or more. The chain links TRBV7-9 to TRBJ2-1, with D possibly being TRBD1 or TRBD2 (5 bases each). V was trimmed by 5 bases and J by 2 bases, leaving 13 bases between them. The V gene's germline CDR1 is SEHNR and CDR2 FQNEAQ (reference sequence). This CDR3 comprises 15 residues. The DNA for the CDR3 is TGTGCCAGCAGCCCGCAGATGGGACCCTACAATGAGCAGTTCTTC. Protein: CASSPQMGPYNEQFF.

This clonotype was found many times. The chain uses TRBV5-1 and TRBJ1-5; D perhaps matches TRBD1 (5 bases). CDR3 length: 14 residues. Germline assignment: CDR1 SGHRS and CDR2 YFSETQ. Trimming pared 0 bases from V and 6 bases from J, leaving 10 bases between. The CDR3 DNA reads TGCGCCAGCAGCTTGGGGCAGGGCGCTCAGCCCCAGCATTTT. Residues: CASSLGQGAQPQHF.

The rearrangement joins TRBV5-1 to TRBJ2-3; 8 bases fit TRBD2. With V trimmed by 4 bases and J by 3 bases, 7 bases remained unmatched. CDR3 length: 15 amino acids. Germline values: CDR1 SGHRS, CDR2 YFSETQ. CDR3 amino acids: CASSPTRGDTDTQYF. In DNA, the CDR3 is TGCGCCAGCAGCCCGACGCGGGGGGATACAGATACGCAGTATTTT.